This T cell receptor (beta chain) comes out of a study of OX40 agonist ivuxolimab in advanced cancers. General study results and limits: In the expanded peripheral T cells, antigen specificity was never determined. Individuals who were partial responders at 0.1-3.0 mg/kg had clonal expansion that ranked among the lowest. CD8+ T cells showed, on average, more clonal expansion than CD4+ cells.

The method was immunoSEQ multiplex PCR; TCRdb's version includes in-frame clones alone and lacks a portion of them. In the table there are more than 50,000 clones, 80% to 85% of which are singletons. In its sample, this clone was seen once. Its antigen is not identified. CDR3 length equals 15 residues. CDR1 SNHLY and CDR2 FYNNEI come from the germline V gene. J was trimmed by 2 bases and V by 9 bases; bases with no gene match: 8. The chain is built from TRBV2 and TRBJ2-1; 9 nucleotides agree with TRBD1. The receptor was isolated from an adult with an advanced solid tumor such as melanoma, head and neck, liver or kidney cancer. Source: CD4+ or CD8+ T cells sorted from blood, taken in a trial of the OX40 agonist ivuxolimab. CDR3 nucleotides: TGTGCCAGTGCTCAACAGGGGGCCACCTACAATGAGCAGTTCTTC. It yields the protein CASAQQGATYNEQFF.